This passage covers 10 T cell receptor beta chains from one sample sequenced in a study of tumor T cells in aggressive B-cell lymphoma. The repertoire was sequenced with immunoSEQ multiplex PCR; TCRdb's copy has only in-frame clones and lacks some. The table has around 11,000 clones, around 89% seen once. Sequenced input: tumor tissue. The receptors were sampled from an adult with diffuse large B cell lymphoma.

This clone was observed a handful of times. This rearrangement joins TRBV11-2 to TRBJ1-1, with D hard to call. The germline V and J ends were trimmed by 3 bases and 4 bases, with 6 bases remaining between them. Germline V CDR1 and CDR2: SGHAT, FQNNGV. This CDR3 is built from 12 residues. The CDR3 DNA follows: TGTGCCAGCAGCTTGAGATCCACTGAAGCTTTCTTT. Its protein product is CASSLRSTEAFF.

The chain uses TRBV7-2 and TRBJ2-5, with unresolved D. Germline loops: CDR1 SGHTA, CDR2 FQGNSA. The CDR3 length is 14 residues. Trimming took off 1 base at V and 5 bases at J, with 11 bases between the two ends. The CDR3 here is CASSLVPGRETQYF. In DNA, the CDR3 is TGTGCCAGCAGCTTAGTCCCGGGTAGGGAGACCCAGTACTTC.

The chain uses TRBV6-5 and TRBJ1-1, with D possibly being TRBD1 (6 bases). Germline assignment: CDR1 MNHEY and CDR2 SVGAGI. The CDR3 totals 13 residues. V lost 2 bases, J lost 4 bases, and 8 bases lay in between. The CDR3 region has the DNA TGTGCCAGCAGTTACGGGACAACCACTGAAGCTTTCTTT. Its translation is CASSYGTTTEAFF.

The chain combines TRBV5-1 with TRBJ2-2; 7 bases fit TRBD1. Per germline, CDR1 SGHRS and CDR2 YFSETQ. The CDR3 is made up of 14 amino acids. The V segment lost 4 bases and the J segment 5 bases; nucleotides outside the gene matches: 5. For the CDR3, the DNA is TGCGCCAGCAGCACCGACAGGGCGACCGGGGAGCTGTTTTTT. It is translated as CASSTDRATGELFF.

The V and J genes are TRBV11-2 and TRBJ2-3; D may be TRBD2 (6 bases). The ends were cut back, 6 bases at V and 3 bases at J, with 16 bases in the middle. The CDR3 has 15 amino acids. CDR1 and CDR2 from the germline V gene are SGHAT and FQNNGV. The CDR3 bases are TGTGCCAGCAGTTCGCTTGGCGGACTAACAGATACGCAGTATTTT. It is translated as CASSSLGGLTDTQYF.

V usage is TRBV7-2 and J usage is TRBJ2-1; TRBD2 aligns across 8 bases. The length of the CDR3 is 15 residues. CDR1 SGHTA and CDR2 FQGNSA come from the germline V gene. V lost 5 bases and J lost 4; bases outside the gene matches: 7. The CDR3 coding sequence is TGTGCCAGCAGCACTAGCGGAGCGCCATACAATGAGCAGTTCTTC. This codes for CASSTSGAPYNEQFF.

The genes are TRBV15 and TRBJ2-7, with D possibly matching TRBD2 (6 bases). CDR3 length equals 13 residues. CDR1 is LNHNV and CDR2 is YYDKDF in the germline V gene (reference sequence). V gave up 3 bases and J gave up 0 bases, with 6 bases separating them. This chain's CDR3 is CATSSSGSYEQYF. The CDR3 DNA is TGTGCCACCAGCAGTAGCGGCTCCTACGAGCAGTACTTC.

V is TRBV28 and J is TRBJ2-5; perhaps TRBD2 as D (6 bases). The DNA matches TRBJ2-7 better at its end, which makes the J call doubtful. CDR1 is MDHEN and CDR2 is SYDVKM in the germline V gene. The CDR3 has 15 amino acids. The CDR3 here is CASRGRRDSDYEQYF. CDR3 sequence (DNA): TGTGCCAGCAGGGGTCGGCGGGACTCGGACTACGAGCAGTACTTC.

J is TRBJ2-7 and V is TRBV28, with a tentative D call TRBD2 (7 bases). Looked up from germline, CDR1 is MDHEN and CDR2 is SYDVKM. This CDR3 contains 12 residues. Trimming removed 4 bases from V and 6 bases from J, with 10 bases in between. CDR3 coding DNA: TGTGCCAGCAGTTGGGGGGGCTTCGAGCAGTACTTC. Amino acids: CASSWGGFEQYF.

This chain uses TRBV7-2 with TRBJ2-7, with a possible D match to TRBD1 (5 bases). V dropped 1 base and J dropped 4 bases, with 11 bases sitting between them. The CDR3 runs 14 residues. From germline, CDR1 is SGHTA and CDR2 FQGNSA. In nucleotides, the CDR3 is TGTGCCAGCAGCTTAGAGGCAGGGAAGTACGAGCAGTACTTC. Protein product: CASSLEAGKYEQYF.